This record concerns one T cell receptor (beta chain) sequence. These data are taken from a study of CD8+CD57+ T cells in acquired aplastic anemia. TCR beta VDJ and CDR3 profiles were obtained from a genomic DNA template. TCRdb analysed the reads with MiXCR anew, one entry per CDR3 protein. Counted here are roughly 130,000 distinct CDR3 sequences, about 46% occurring once; the ten biggest clones make up 2.5% to 3%. This CDR3 spans 10 amino acids. CDR1 is DFQATT and CDR2 is SNEGSKA in the germline V gene (reference sequence). V dropped 3 bases and J dropped 5 bases, with 4 bases sitting between them. The TCR comes from a human donor in good health, serving as a control. Sequencing was carried out using sorted CD4+, CD8+, or CD8+CD57+ T cells (not recorded which) from PBMCs. The V gene is TRBV20-1, the J gene TRBJ2-5; D gene uncertain. CDR3 loop: CSARWETQYF. CDR3 nucleotide sequence: TGCAGTGCTAGGTGGGAGACCCAGTACTTC.